Detailed here is one T cell receptor beta chain. The antigen is undetermined. The sample originates from a study of cytomegalovirus exposure and HLA in healthy donors. Points from the study as a whole: Associated with cytomegalovirus, according to the listing, were 150 to 200 TCR beta chains. The classifier reportedly diagnosed cytomegalovirus status with high sensitivity and specificity.

Amplification used 60 Vbeta primers and 13 Jbeta primers. Here immunoSEQ multiplex PCR was the method, and the copy in TCRdb shows in-frame clones only, minus some. Here the sample spans 150,000 to 200,000 clones, 60% to 80% being singletons. The CDR3 totals 15 residues. With 4 bases clipped from V and 4 bases from J, the junction kept 5 bases outside the gene matches. Germline loops: CDR1 SEHNR, CDR2 FQNEAQ (reference sequence). This TCR was sampled from a man between 50 and 59 years old in good health and CMV-seropositive. The gene calls are TRBV7-9 and TRBJ1-2; 11 nucleotides agree with TRBD1. Input material: PBMCs. CDR3 residues: CASSYPGQGVYGYTF. DNA of the CDR3: TGTGCCAGCAGCTACCCGGGACAGGGGGTCTATGGCTACACCTTC.